The clone carrying this T cell receptor (beta chain) showed up many times. Its antigen remains unknown. No treatment of any kind had been given to any patient before thyroid surgery. As handled by the study authors: A classifier of distant metastasis in papillary thyroid cancer was built from CDR3 differences (across clinicopathological groups). TCRdb re-analyzed the PCR reads using MiXCR. These V and J calls rely on TCRdb rather than the paper's analysis. The sample records around 19,000 clones, around 15% being singletons. These data are taken from a study of metastatic and nonmetastatic thyroid tumors. Across the whole study: Thyroid patients, malignant and benign, had repertoires compared across blood and tumor or nodule tissue.

Findings and limits, study-wide: It was reported that TCR beta diversity was significantly higher in malignant thyroid tumors than benign nodules, in blood and tumor.

CDR1 is SNHLY, CDR2 FYNNEI, per germline. With 7 bases clipped from V and 0 bases from J, the junction kept 3 bases outside the gene matches. The CDR3 spans 15 residues. This chain connects TRBV2 to TRBJ2-1, with 10 bases aligning to TRBD2. The source is a female donor with papillary thyroid cancer or a benign thyroid nodule (not recorded which). Some clones in this sample may be carry-over from other donors' samples. Specimen: blood. CDR3 coding DNA: TGTGCCAGCACTAAGCGGGAGGGCTCCTACAATGAGCAGTTCTTC. Amino acids: CASTKREGSYNEQFF.